These T cell receptor beta chains were read from a single sample in a study of blood T cell repertoires in COVID-19. Clones were read by immunoSEQ multiplex PCR, and TCRdb kept only the in-frame ones, dropping some. Among 25,000 to 35,000 clones, 72% were seen once, and the ten largest hold around 21%. The sequencing input was peripheral blood. All receptors derive from a boy under 10 years old with active or convalescent COVID-19. CDR3s include the opening cysteine and the closing phenylalanine or tryptophan. The order of the fields is J gene, D gene, V gene, clone size, CDR3 DNA, CDR3 protein. The D gene is left open where the match is weak. Clone size is given for some rows only: seen once, a few or many times, or a class if the clone is expanded.

J gene: TRBJ2-4; D gene: TRBD1; V gene: TRBV2; clone size: -; CDR3 DNA: TGTGCCAGCAGAGAGACAGGGTCGACTATCCTAGCCAAAAACATTCAGTACTTC; CDR3 protein: CASRETGSTILAKNIQYF
J gene: TRBJ2-1; D gene: TRBD1; V gene: TRBV6-5; clone size: -; CDR3 DNA: TGTGCCAGCAGTAACAGGGGCAACAATGAGCAGTTCTTC; CDR3 protein: CASSNRGNNEQFF
J gene: TRBJ2-5; D gene: -; V gene: TRBV10-3; clone size: -; CDR3 DNA: TGTGCCAACTCGGGGGGCGAGACCCAGTACTTC; CDR3 protein: CANSGGETQYF
J gene: TRBJ1-1; D gene: -; V gene: TRBV27; clone size: -; CDR3 DNA: TGTGCCAGCAGTTCACAGGGTGCTGCTGAAGCTTTCTTT; CDR3 protein: CASSSQGAAEAFF
J gene: TRBJ1-1; D gene: -; V gene: TRBV28; clone size: -; CDR3 DNA: TGTGCCAGCAGTTTATCCGACAGTTTCGCTGAAGCTTTCTTT; CDR3 protein: CASSLSDSFAEAFF
J gene: TRBJ1-5; D gene: -; V gene: TRBV2; clone size: few; CDR3 DNA: TGTGCCAGCAGTGGAGTTTATAGCAATCAGCCCCAGCATTTT; CDR3 protein: CASSGVYSNQPQHF
J gene: TRBJ1-1; D gene: -; V gene: TRBV5-6; clone size: -; CDR3 DNA: TGTGCCAGCAGCCTCCTTCGGCCAGGGGCCCTGAACACTGAAGCTTTCTTT; CDR3 protein: CASSLLRPGALNTEAFF
J gene: TRBJ2-1; D gene: -; V gene: TRBV6-4; clone size: -; CDR3 DNA: TGTGCCAGCAGTGACGGGGGCAGGGGCCAATACAATGAGCAGTTCTTC; CDR3 protein: CASSDGGRGQYNEQFF
J gene: TRBJ2-2; D gene: -; V gene: TRBV3-1/TRBV3-2; clone size: -; CDR3 DNA: TGTGCCAGCAGCCAAGATGATTCCCAGATCACCGGGGAGCTGTTTTTT; CDR3 protein: CASSQDDSQITGELFF
J gene: TRBJ2-6; D gene: -; V gene: TRBV5-5; clone size: few; CDR3 DNA: TGTGCCAGCAGTGCCGGTGGGGCCAACGTCCTGACTTTC; CDR3 protein: CASSAGGANVLTF
J gene: TRBJ2-7; D gene: TRBD2; V gene: TRBV19; clone size: -; CDR3 DNA: TGTGCCAGTAGCCTAGCGGGAGCCCGCTACGAGCAGTACTTC; CDR3 protein: CASSLAGARYEQYF
J gene: TRBJ1-2; D gene: TRBD1; V gene: TRBV5-1; clone size: -; CDR3 DNA: TGCGCCAGCAGCGGCGATGGACAGGGCTATGGCTACACCTTC; CDR3 protein: CASSGDGQGYGYTF
J gene: TRBJ2-5; D gene: -; V gene: TRBV15; clone size: -; CDR3 DNA: TGTGCCACCAGCACCCAATTTTCCGACGGCGAACAAGAGGCCCAGTACTTC; CDR3 protein: CATSTQFSDGEQEAQYF
J gene: TRBJ1-1; D gene: TRBD1; V gene: TRBV6-4; clone size: -; CDR3 DNA: TGTGCCAGCAGACGTCAGGGGGCTGCCGAAGCTTTCTTT; CDR3 protein: CASRRQGAAEAFF
J gene: TRBJ2-7; D gene: TRBD2; V gene: TRBV5-1; clone size: -; CDR3 DNA: TGCGCCAGCAACCCGGGGGGGACCTACGAGCAGTACTTC; CDR3 protein: CASNPGGTYEQYF
J gene: TRBJ1-6; D gene: -; V gene: TRBV5-7; clone size: -; CDR3 DNA: TGTGCCAGCAGCGAGGTATCCAACCCGAGCTCCTATAATTCACCCCTCCACTTT; CDR3 protein: CASSEVSNPSSYNSPLHF
J gene: TRBJ2-7; D gene: TRBD1; V gene: TRBV7-2; clone size: -; CDR3 DNA: TGTGCCAGCAGCGCGGACAGGGTAAACGAGCAGTACTTC; CDR3 protein: CASSADRVNEQYF
J gene: TRBJ1-1; D gene: -; V gene: TRBV12-3/TRBV12-4; clone size: large; CDR3 DNA: TGTGCCAGCAGTTTGCGGACTGAAGCTTTCTTT; CDR3 protein: CASSLRTEAFF
J gene: TRBJ2-3; D gene: TRBD1; V gene: TRBV7-9; clone size: -; CDR3 DNA: TGTGCCAGCAGCGGTCCCGGGACAGCTAGCACAGATACGCAGTATTTT; CDR3 protein: CASSGPGTASTDTQYF
J gene: TRBJ2-7; D gene: TRBD2; V gene: TRBV6-2/TRBV6-3; clone size: -; CDR3 DNA: TGTGCCAGCAGTCCCGGGACTAGCCCCTACGAGCAGTACTTC; CDR3 protein: CASSPGTSPYEQYF
J gene: TRBJ1-1; D gene: -; V gene: TRBV19; clone size: few; CDR3 DNA: TGTGCCAGTAGTATCCAACACATGAACACTGAAGCTTTCTTT; CDR3 protein: CASSIQHMNTEAFF
J gene: TRBJ2-1; D gene: -; V gene: TRBV25-1; clone size: -; CDR3 DNA: TGTGCCAGCAGTCTAGGAGGGGGACAGAGAAATGAGCAGTTCTTC; CDR3 protein: CASSLGGGQRNEQFF
J gene: TRBJ2-7; D gene: TRBD1; V gene: TRBV27; clone size: -; CDR3 DNA: TGTGCCAGCAGTTTTACAGGGGGCGACGAGCAGTACTTC; CDR3 protein: CASSFTGGDEQYF
J gene: TRBJ2-1; D gene: TRBD2; V gene: TRBV10-3; clone size: -; CDR3 DNA: TGTGCCATCAGTGCCTTTAGCGGGAGGTCTCCTGGGTACAATGAGCAGTTCTTC; CDR3 protein: CAISAFSGRSPGYNEQFF
J gene: TRBJ2-5; D gene: -; V gene: TRBV7-2; clone size: few; CDR3 DNA: TGTGCCAGCAGCTTCGGGGGAAGGCAAGAGACCCAGTACTTC; CDR3 protein: CASSFGGRQETQYF
J gene: TRBJ2-7; D gene: -; V gene: TRBV7-6; clone size: -; CDR3 DNA: TGTGCCAGCAGTGCAGGGGCCTACGAGCAGTACTTC; CDR3 protein: CASSAGAYEQYF
J gene: TRBJ2-6; D gene: -; V gene: TRBV6-2/TRBV6-3; clone size: -; CDR3 DNA: TGTGCCAGCAGTTACTGGGGGCCCGGGGCCAACGTCCTGACTTTC; CDR3 protein: CASSYWGPGANVLTF
J gene: TRBJ2-4; D gene: TRBD2; V gene: TRBV9; clone size: -; CDR3 DNA: TGTGCCAGCAGCGGAGCGGGGGGTGCAGGGGCCAAAAACATTCAGTACTTC; CDR3 protein: CASSGAGGAGAKNIQYF
J gene: TRBJ2-5; D gene: -; V gene: TRBV19; clone size: -; CDR3 DNA: TGTGCCAGTACACCAGGAACTTCAGGGGAGACCCAGTACTTC; CDR3 protein: CASTPGTSGETQYF
J gene: TRBJ1-3; D gene: TRBD1; V gene: TRBV28; clone size: -; CDR3 DNA: TGTGCCAGCAGTTTATGGGATTGGGACAGCCAAAGGAACACCATATATTTT; CDR3 protein: CASSLWDWDSQRNTIYF
J gene: TRBJ2-1; D gene: -; V gene: TRBV10-1; clone size: -; CDR3 DNA: TGCGCCAGCAGTGAGTCGGGGGGTATCGACAATGAGCAGTTCTTC; CDR3 protein: CASSESGGIDNEQFF
J gene: TRBJ2-1; D gene: TRBD2; V gene: TRBV10-3; clone size: few; CDR3 DNA: TGTGCCATCAGTTTGGGCGGGAGCGGTCACGATGAGCAGTTCTTC; CDR3 protein: CAISLGGSGHDEQFF
J gene: TRBJ2-7; D gene: -; V gene: TRBV5-1; clone size: -; CDR3 DNA: TGCGCCAGCAGCTTGTCCGGGCAGGGGATTGGCGAGCAGTACTTC; CDR3 protein: CASSLSGQGIGEQYF
J gene: TRBJ1-5; D gene: -; V gene: TRBV6-6; clone size: -; CDR3 DNA: TGTGCCAGCACCCTGGGGGGGGACACTTATCAGCCCCAGCATTTT; CDR3 protein: CASTLGGDTYQPQHF
J gene: TRBJ1-2; D gene: -; V gene: TRBV5-4; clone size: -; CDR3 DNA: TGTGCCAGCAGCTTGGCGCGGTATGGCTACACCTTC; CDR3 protein: CASSLARYGYTF
J gene: TRBJ2-3; D gene: TRBD1; V gene: TRBV5-4; clone size: few; CDR3 DNA: TGTGCCAGCAGCAAAGGGACAGGGGGTTCCAGCACAGATACGCAGTATTTT; CDR3 protein: CASSKGTGGSSTDTQYF
J gene: TRBJ1-2; D gene: TRBD1; V gene: TRBV6-5; clone size: -; CDR3 DNA: TGTGCCAGCAGACACGACAGGGGGAGTAACTATGGCTACACCTTC; CDR3 protein: CASRHDRGSNYGYTF
J gene: TRBJ2-5; D gene: TRBD2; V gene: TRBV9; clone size: -; CDR3 DNA: TGTGCCAGCAGCGCCCCCGGGACTAGCGGGAAAGAGACCCAGTACTTC; CDR3 protein: CASSAPGTSGKETQYF
J gene: TRBJ2-2; D gene: -; V gene: TRBV27; clone size: -; CDR3 DNA: TGTGCCAGCAGGGGCAGCGGGAACACCGGGGAGCTGTTTTTT; CDR3 protein: CASRGSGNTGELFF
J gene: TRBJ2-7; D gene: -; V gene: TRBV3-1/TRBV3-2; clone size: -; CDR3 DNA: TGTGCCAGCAGCCAAGAGCGGGCTACCGGCGAGCAGTACTTC; CDR3 protein: CASSQERATGEQYF
J gene: TRBJ2-7; D gene: -; V gene: TRBV18; clone size: -; CDR3 DNA: TGTGCCAGCTCGACCCTGGGGCAGACCTACGAGCAGTACTTC; CDR3 protein: CASSTLGQTYEQYF
J gene: TRBJ1-2; D gene: TRBD1; V gene: TRBV19; clone size: -; CDR3 DNA: TGTGCCAGTAGTTCCTGGACAGGGAAGAGCTATGGCTACACCTTC; CDR3 protein: CASSSWTGKSYGYTF
J gene: TRBJ2-1; D gene: TRBD2; V gene: TRBV10-3; clone size: medium-sized; CDR3 DNA: TGTGCCTCCGAGGGACTAGCAAATGAGCAGTTCTTC; CDR3 protein: CASEGLANEQFF
J gene: TRBJ1-1; D gene: -; V gene: TRBV7-9; clone size: -; CDR3 DNA: TGTGCCACCTGGGGCCGGAAAACTGAAGCTTTCTTT; CDR3 protein: CATWGRKTEAFF
J gene: TRBJ2-5; D gene: TRBD2; V gene: TRBV29-1; clone size: -; CDR3 DNA: TGCAGCGTCTATAGCGGGAGCGGTGAGACCCAGTACTTC; CDR3 protein: CSVYSGSGETQYF
J gene: TRBJ2-5; D gene: TRBD1; V gene: TRBV7-6; clone size: once; CDR3 DNA: TGTGCCAGCAGCTCGACAGGGTATGAGACCCAGTACTTC; CDR3 protein: CASSSTGYETQYF
J gene: TRBJ1-6; D gene: -; V gene: TRBV5-5; clone size: once; CDR3 DNA: TGTGCCAGCACCGCCCTTGCGGACAGCATTAATTCACCCCTCCACTTT; CDR3 protein: CASTALADSINSPLHF
J gene: TRBJ1-3; D gene: -; V gene: TRBV7-8; clone size: -; CDR3 DNA: TGTGCCAGCAGCTTAGTGGAGTGGGGAAACACCATATATTTT; CDR3 protein: CASSLVEWGNTIYF
J gene: TRBJ2-5; D gene: -; V gene: TRBV29-1; clone size: many; CDR3 DNA: TGCAGCGTTGTAGAGGGACTTTTACAAGAGACCCAGTACTTC; CDR3 protein: CSVVEGLLQETQYF
J gene: TRBJ1-5; D gene: -; V gene: TRBV6-6; clone size: -; CDR3 DNA: TGTGCCAGCACCCTACCGGGGGGGGCTAGCAATCAGCCCCAGCATTTT; CDR3 protein: CASTLPGGASNQPQHF
J gene: TRBJ2-1; D gene: TRBD2; V gene: TRBV27; clone size: -; CDR3 DNA: TGTGCCAGCAGTTTGTCTCCGGGACTAGCGGGGTCGAATGAGCAGTTCTTC; CDR3 protein: CASSLSPGLAGSNEQFF
J gene: TRBJ1-1; D gene: -; V gene: TRBV6-5; clone size: -; CDR3 DNA: TGTGCCAGCATGGCGGGGGGACGTGAAGCTTTCTTT; CDR3 protein: CASMAGGREAFF
J gene: TRBJ1-1; D gene: TRBD1; V gene: TRBV20-1; clone size: -; CDR3 DNA: TGCAGTGCCAGGACAGGGAGGGCTTTCTTT; CDR3 protein: CSARTGRAFF
J gene: TRBJ1-4; D gene: -; V gene: TRBV5-1; clone size: -; CDR3 DNA: TGCGCCAGCAGCTTAAACAAGGGACACCTTAATGAAAAACTGTTTTTT; CDR3 protein: CASSLNKGHLNEKLFF
J gene: TRBJ1-2; D gene: -; V gene: TRBV30; clone size: -; CDR3 DNA: TGTGCCTGCTTTTTTTATGGCTACACCTTC; CDR3 protein: CACFFYGYTF
J gene: TRBJ1-5; D gene: -; V gene: TRBV18; clone size: -; CDR3 DNA: TGTGCCAGCTCACCCACAGGACCCCATCAGCCCCAGCATTTT; CDR3 protein: CASSPTGPHQPQHF
J gene: TRBJ1-3; D gene: -; V gene: TRBV11-2; clone size: -; CDR3 DNA: TGTGCCAGCAGCCGAATACCGAGCTCTGGAAACACCATATATTTT; CDR3 protein: CASSRIPSSGNTIYF